Listed below are T cell receptor beta chains from one sample, sequenced in a study of blood T cell repertoires in COVID-19. Clones were read by immunoSEQ multiplex PCR, and TCRdb kept only the in-frame ones, dropping some. The sample records some 530,000 clones, 80% to 90% being singletons. Sequenced sample: peripheral blood. These TCRs come from a human donor in a cohort sampled during active COVID-19. The CDR3 runs from the conserved cysteine through the conserved F or W. D genes are given only for firm matches. Clone size, where shown, is once, few, many, or a class for clones that have expanded.

NA	TRBJ1-1	TRBV28	NA	CASRLQAYGEAFF	TGTGCCAGCAGGTTACAGGCCTACGGTGAAGCTTTCTTT
NA	TRBJ1-3	TRBV30	NA	CAWSVHSYGSTIYF	TGTGCCTGGAGTGTACATTCTTATGGGAGCACCATATATTTT
NA	TRBJ1-5	TRBV5-8	NA	CASSSRVNSNQPQHF	TGTGCCAGCAGCTCCCGGGTTAATAGCAATCAGCCCCAGCATTTT
NA	TRBJ1-2	TRBV5-1	TRBD1	CASSSGTGSIYGYTF	TGCGCCAGCAGCTCTGGGACAGGGTCAATCTATGGCTACACCTTC
NA	TRBJ2-1	TRBV7-8	NA	CASGGDFYNEQFF	TGTGCCTCCGGAGGGGACTTCTACAATGAGCAGTTCTTC
NA	TRBJ1-5	TRBV6-1	NA	CASIGAGSDQPQHF	TGTGCCAGCATAGGGGCGGGGTCCGATCAGCCCCAGCATTTT
NA	TRBJ2-5	TRBV15	NA	CATSRERASETQYF	TGTGCCACCAGCAGAGAGCGGGCGTCGGAGACCCAGTACTTC
once	TRBJ2-1	TRBV19	NA	CASSGPGGNEQFF	TGTGCCAGTAGTGGTCCTGGGGGGAATGAGCAGTTCTTC
NA	TRBJ2-7	TRBV11-2	TRBD2	CASGLGRGEQYF	TGTGCCAGCGGATTAGGGAGGGGAGAGCAGTACTTC
NA	TRBJ2-3	TRBV7-2	NA	CASTQRLAKYTDTQYF	TGTGCCAGCACCCAAAGGCTAGCGAAATACACAGATACGCAGTATTTT
NA	TRBJ2-7	TRBV9	TRBD2	CASSVIGEKTSGPSSYEQYF	TGTGCCAGCAGCGTAATTGGGGAAAAGACTAGCGGGCCGAGCTCCTACGAGCAGTACTTC
NA	TRBJ1-2	TRBV7-2	TRBD1	CASSPGTGYGYTF	TGTGCCAGCAGCCCGGGGACAGGCTATGGCTACACCTTC
NA	TRBJ2-1	TRBV2	NA	CASSGQLGEQFF	TGTGCCAGCAGTGGACAGCTAGGTGAGCAGTTCTTC
NA	TRBJ1-1	TRBV5-6	TRBD1	CASSFPPGQEKVEAFF	TGTGCCAGCAGCTTTCCACCGGGACAGGAGAAAGTTGAAGCTTTCTTT
NA	TRBJ2-5	TRBV29-1	NA	CSVDHGGKTQYF	TGCAGCGTTGACCACGGGGGTAAGACCCAGTACTTC
NA	TRBJ2-2	TRBV6-5	NA	CASSYLGQFNTGELFF	TGTGCCAGCAGTTACTTAGGACAGTTCAACACCGGGGAGCTGTTTTTT
NA	TRBJ2-7	TRBV6-5	NA	CASRQDSPTYEQYF	TGTGCCAGCAGGCAGGACTCCCCTACCTACGAGCAGTACTTC
NA	TRBJ1-2	TRBV6-6	NA	CASRANNYGYTF	TGTGCCAGCAGAGCAAATAACTATGGCTACACCTTC
once	TRBJ2-1	TRBV9	TRBD1	CASSPQNWGTDNEQFF	TGTGCCAGCAGCCCCCAGAATTGGGGGACAGACAATGAGCAGTTCTTC
NA	TRBJ2-2	TRBV7-3	NA	CASSNGGNTGELFF	TGTGCCAGCAGTAACGGGGGGAACACCGGGGAGCTGTTTTTT
NA	TRBJ1-1	TRBV29-1	NA	CSVELARGSTEAFF	TGCAGCGTTGAACTGGCCAGGGGTAGCACTGAAGCTTTCTTT
NA	TRBJ1-2	TRBV20-1	NA	CSAATDYGYTF	TGCAGTGCAGCGACAGACTATGGCTACACCTTC
NA	TRBJ2-7	TRBV10-3	NA	CAISVGVPYEQYF	TGTGCCATCAGTGTAGGGGTTCCCTACGAGCAGTACTTC
many	TRBJ2-3	TRBV29-1	TRBD2	CSVVAGDTDTQYF	TGCAGCGTTGTAGCGGGAGACACAGATACGCAGTATTTT
NA	TRBJ1-1	TRBV5-1	NA	CASSFDVTVQEAFF	TGCGCCAGCAGCTTTGATGTAACAGTCCAGGAAGCTTTCTTT
NA	TRBJ1-2	TRBV30	NA	CAWSLNYGYTF	TGTGCCTGGAGCTTGAACTATGGCTACACCTTC
NA	TRBJ2-5	TRBV7-2	TRBD1	CASSFRGGQGHLQYF	TGTGCCAGCAGCTTTAGGGGGGGACAGGGACACCTCCAGTACTTC
NA	TRBJ2-1	TRBV7-2	TRBD2	CASSSPTSGIYNEQFF	TGTGCCAGCAGCTCCCCGACTAGCGGAATCTACAATGAGCAGTTCTTC
NA	TRBJ1-3	TRBV6-1	NA	CASSGGWGGKLISGNTIYF	TGTGCCAGCAGTGGGGGGTGGGGAGGAAAATTGATCTCTGGAAACACCATATATTTT
NA	TRBJ1-2	TRBV19	TRBD1	CASRAPGQGPVGYTF	TGTGCCAGTAGGGCCCCGGGACAGGGACCCGTGGGCTACACCTTC
NA	TRBJ2-3	TRBV30	TRBD2	CAFSRTSSTDTQYF	TGTGCCTTTTCGAGGACTAGTAGCACAGATACGCAGTATTTT
once	TRBJ2-5	TRBV5-1	TRBD1	CASSPGPGGSRETQYF	TGCGCCAGCAGCCCAGGGCCAGGGGGAAGTAGAGAGACCCAGTACTTC
NA	TRBJ1-1	TRBV20-1	NA	CSARRTGEAFF	TGCAGTGCAAGACGTACAGGAGAAGCTTTCTTT
NA	TRBJ2-1	TRBV2	TRBD2	CASSSGTSSYNEQFF	TGTGCCAGCAGTTCCGGGACTAGCTCGTACAATGAGCAGTTCTTC
NA	TRBJ2-2	TRBV5-1	TRBD2	CASHDGLAGTGELFF	TGCGCCAGCCACGATGGACTAGCGGGCACCGGGGAGCTGTTTTTT
NA	TRBJ1-5	TRBV27	TRBD1	CASSSLIGQGNQPQHF	TGTGCCAGCAGTTCCCTTATCGGACAGGGTAACCAGCCCCAGCATTTT
NA	TRBJ1-1	TRBV19	TRBD1	CASTGGQGLNTEAFF	TGTGCCAGTACTGGGGGACAGGGTCTCAACACTGAAGCTTTCTTT
NA	TRBJ2-1	TRBV19	TRBD1	CASRWDSSYNEQFF	TGTGCCAGCCGATGGGACAGCTCCTACAATGAGCAGTTCTTC
NA	TRBJ1-1	TRBV6-2/TRBV6-3	NA	CASSHLLGGKWTEAFF	TGTGCCAGCAGCCACCTTCTGGGGGGGAAGTGGACTGAAGCTTTCTTT
few	TRBJ1-6	TRBV27	NA	CASRPVAGWYSPLHF	TGTGCCAGCCGACCTGTAGCAGGGTGGTACTCACCCCTCCACTTT
NA	TRBJ2-2	TRBV9	NA	CASSPRLKYTGELFF	TGTGCCAGCAGCCCACGACTCAAGTACACCGGGGAGCTGTTTTTT
NA	TRBJ2-2	TRBV11-3	NA	CASSLGTVASGELFF	TGTGCCAGCAGCTTAGGGACAGTGGCCTCGGGGGAGCTGTTTTTT
NA	TRBJ2-1	TRBV7-3	TRBD2	CASSLNSAGGSYNEQFF	TGTGCCAGCAGCTTAAATTCTGCGGGGGGCTCCTACAATGAGCAGTTCTTC
NA	TRBJ2-7	TRBV9	TRBD1	CASSGEGQGYEQYF	TGTGCCAGCAGCGGCGAAGGACAGGGCTACGAGCAGTACTTC
NA	TRBJ2-1	TRBV9	TRBD2	CASSVGASGRALSYNEQFF	TGTGCCAGCAGCGTAGGGGCTAGCGGGAGGGCCCTCTCCTACAATGAGCAGTTCTTC
NA	TRBJ1-2	TRBV2	NA	CASSGSFFAGGYTF	TGTGCCAGCAGTGGATCCTTTTTCGCGGGGGGCTACACCTTC
NA	TRBJ1-1	TRBV5-6	NA	CASSLERDSPEAFF	TGTGCCAGCAGCTTGGAGCGGGACTCTCCAGAGGCTTTCTTT
medium-sized	TRBJ1-5	TRBV5-6	NA	CASSLAGVHQPQHF	TGTGCCAGCAGCTTGGCGGGGGTCCATCAGCCCCAGCATTTT
NA	TRBJ1-2	TRBV24-1	TRBD1	CATSDRGTDYGYTF	TGTGCCACCAGTGACCGAGGGACAGATTATGGCTACACCTTC
NA	TRBJ2-2	TRBV30	NA	CAWKEDSNTGELFF	TGTGCCTGGAAAGAGGACTCAAACACCGGGGAGCTGTTTTTT